The present entry profiles one T cell receptor (beta chain) with its context. The antigen is not known. This sample is part of a study of shared clonotypes between healthy human individuals. Caucasian adults residing in Nashville, Tennessee made up all the donors. Deep-level assay runs were performed. Sequenced by immunoSEQ multiplex PCR; TCRdb stores in-frame clones only, minus some. Of about 1.1 million clones in the sample, 60% to 85% were seen once. Whole-study results and caveats: Sequencing depth was a factor that was expected to affect clonotype sharing among donors.

Sequenced: memory CD4+ T cells from PBMCs. The subset: CD45RA-negative fraction. This TCR was sampled from a man between 18 and 35 years old in good health. Some clones in this sample may be carry-over from other donors' samples.

The CDR3 DNA reads TGCAGCGTTACCACTAGCTTGAACACCGGGGAGCTGTTTTTT. Protein sequence: CSVTTSLNTGELFF. V is TRBV29-1 and J is TRBJ2-2; D perhaps matches TRBD2 (6 bases). The V gene's germline CDR1 is SQVTM and CDR2 ANQGSEA. Trimming removed 5 bases from V and 1 base from J, with 11 bases in between. The CDR3 runs to 14 residues.